The entry below describes one T cell receptor (beta chain). Using immunoSEQ multiplex PCR, the repertoire was profiled, and TCRdb retains in-frame clones only, with some absent. The top ten hold about 1.5% of the sample, which has about 2,200,000 clones, about 93% seen once. Trimming left V 2 bases short and J 7 bases short, with 15 bases between. The CDR3 is made up of 15 amino acids. CDR1 and CDR2 (germline): SGHDN, FVKESK. This entry comes from a study of shared clonotypes between healthy human individuals. Terminally differentiated effector memory CD45RA+ cells were excluded by CCR7 positive selection of CD45RO-negative cells.

The chain joins TRBV14 to TRBJ1-5; a weak D match, TRBD1 (6 bases). The sequence derives from a man younger than 35 in good health. Some clones in this sample may be carry-over from other donors' samples. The sample consisted of naive CD8+ T cells from PBMCs. The CDR3 loop is CASSQNIQGGQPQHF. Written as DNA, the CDR3 is TGTGCCAGCAGCCAAAACATACAGGGCGGCCAGCCCCAGCATTTT.